The sequence of this T cell receptor beta chain was determined in a study of cytomegalovirus exposure and HLA in healthy donors. Germline CDR1 KGHSH, CDR2 LQKENI. V lost 4 bases, J lost 3 bases, and 7 bases lay in between. The CDR3 runs to 13 residues. Sequencing used immunoSEQ multiplex PCR; TCRdb keeps in-frame clones, though not all of them. Among approximately 300,000 clones listed, roughly 90% were seen once. The receptor's source is a woman aged 18-29 years in good health and CMV-seronegative. What was sequenced was PBMCs. The rearrangement uses TRBV18 and TRBJ1-5; possibly TRBD1 for D (6 bases). This CDR3 is CASSRDINQPQHF. The CDR3 bases are TGTGCCAGCTCACGGGACATCAATCAGCCCCAGCATTTT.